These 5 T cell receptor beta chains were all obtained from the same sample, sequenced in a study of blood T cell repertoires in COVID-19. Data came from immunoSEQ multiplex PCR; TCRdb stores just in-frame clones and leaves some out. The top ten clones hold more than 15% of a sample with about 80,000 clones, 78% of them seen once. The sequenced sample was peripheral blood. The receptors stem from a human donor in a cohort sampled during active COVID-19.

This clone was seen only once. The V gene is TRBV7-3, the J gene TRBJ2-1, with 10 positions matching TRBD1. This CDR3 region has 13 residues. Trimming removed 2 bases from V and 8 bases from J; junction bases left unmatched: 0. Germline V gene sequence: CDR1 SGHTA, CDR2 FQGTGA. CDR3 DNA: TGTGCCAGCAGCTTAGGGACAGGGGATGAGCAGTTCTTC. Translation gives CASSLGTGDEQFF.

This clone was detected once. This chain uses TRBV7-3 with TRBJ2-3; D gene unclear. The CDR3 spans 12 residues. V shed 4 bases and J shed 2 bases, with 4 bases lying between them. CDR1 and CDR2 from the germline V gene are SGHTA and FQGTGA. CDR3 sequence (DNA): TGTGCCAGCAGCTATAACACAGATACGCAGTATTTT. This sequence encodes CASSYNTDTQYF.

This clone was seen more than once but under ten times. The CDR3 here is CASSITSGSVYNEQFF. DNA for the CDR3: TGTGCCAGCAGCATTACTAGCGGGAGCGTGTACAATGAGCAGTTCTTC. V is TRBV3-1 (or the pseudogene TRBV3-2) and J is TRBJ2-1, with TRBD2 matching 11 bases. This CDR3 is built from 16 residues. The V gene's germline CDR1 is LGHDT and CDR2 YNNKEL (reference sequence). Losses at the gene ends were 5 bases for V and 4 bases for J; bases not matched to a gene: 7.

The CDR3 DNA is TGTGCCTGGAGTTTGTCAGACAATCAGCCCCAGCATTTT. Protein: CAWSLSDNQPQHF. This rearrangement joins TRBV30 to TRBJ1-5; D uncertain. The length of the CDR3 is 13 residues. V lost 2 bases and J lost 3, with 8 bases in between. Germline V gene data show CDR1 as GTSNPN and CDR2 as SVGIG (reference sequence).

The V call is TRBV27, the J call TRBJ1-2; D unresolved. This CDR3 is 15 amino acids long. Germline V CDR1 and CDR2: MNHEY, SMNVEV (reference sequence). V was trimmed by 5 bases and J by 0 bases, leaving 13 bases between them. In DNA, the CDR3 is TGTGCCAGCAGTCCCGTCACTCCCGCTAACTATGGCTACACCTTC. As protein: CASSPVTPANYGYTF.